This T cell receptor (beta chain) was recovered during a study of blood T cell repertoires in COVID-19. In the original workflow: For nucleated cells, counts were estimated from reference gene primer amplification. Clones were read by immunoSEQ multiplex PCR, and TCRdb kept only the in-frame ones, dropping some. Clone size and the V and J calls come from that table; the DNA yielded D and trimming. The table has roughly 140,000 clones, about 76% seen once. Per the germline V gene, CDR1 is LGHNA and CDR2 is YNFKEQ. The length of the CDR3 is 17 residues. V dropped 3 bases and J dropped 6; count of bases not matched to a gene: 8.

The sample consisted of peripheral blood. The chain is built from TRBV4-2 and TRBJ2-2, with 12 bases matching TRBD1. The clonotype was recovered from a human donor in a cohort sampled during active COVID-19. The CDR3 loop reads CASSHEGQGAGAGELFF. The CDR3 DNA is TGTGCCAGCAGCCATGAGGGACAGGGGGCTGGTGCCGGGGAGCTGTTTTTT.